The entry below gives a single TCR beta chain sequence along with its context. No cognate antigen has been identified for it. Base qualities were left out, and no much larger clone turns up one base away. The data are from a study of OX40 agonist ivuxolimab in advanced cancers. With respect to the entire study: Ivuxolimab was a fully human IgG2 agonistic monoclonal antibody targeting the costimulatory receptor OX40 (CD134). Intravenous ivuxolimab was administered to patients every 2 weeks at six dose levels: 0.01, 0.1, 0.3, 1.5, 3 and 10 mg/kg. Of the approximately 50 dose-escalation patients, hepatocellular carcinoma was present in about 20, melanoma in approximately 15, renal cell carcinoma in 9 and head and neck cancer in 9. In the dose-escalation cohort, 82.7% of patients were male, and the mean age was roughly 60 years, with a range of about 23 to 90. Patients were allowed to have had prior anti-PD-1, anti-PD-L1 or anti-CTLA-4 therapy, and around 37% of the dose-escalation patients had previously received checkpoint inhibitors. Three dose-escalation patients achieved partial responses, one with hepatocellular carcinoma and two with cutaneous melanoma. The purpose of peripheral TCRbeta sequencing was to test whether ivuxolimab changed TCR sequence diversity and led to clonal T-cell expansion. The monotherapy dose-escalation portion (N of about 50 patients) of the phase I ivuxolimab trial is reported in the paper. The investigation overall reported the following: After ivuxolimab, expanded clones were on average more numerous among CD8+ T cells than among CD4+ T cells. Clonal expansion of both CD4+ and CD8+ blood T cells was observed from baseline to week 6 at doses 0.1 to 3.0 mg/kg. In partial responders in the 0.1-3.0 mg/kg groups, normalized peripheral clonal expansion was found to be among the lowest, especially among CD8+ T cells. The antigen specificity of the peripheral T cells that underwent clonal expansion was not determined. Low levels of normalized T-cell clonal expansion were also shown by some nonresponding patients.

The germline V gene (reference sequence) gives CDR1 as LNHDA and CDR2 as SQIVND. Taken from cysteine to phenylalanine, the CDR3 has 11 residues. Just CDR3 DNA is preserved here, 33 bases in frame from base 1. Trimming costs V 7 bases and J 10 bases, and their ends lie 10 bases apart. To sequence the TCRbeta CDR3 region, genomic DNA was isolated from the sorted cells. The immunoSEQ Assay was used to sequence the TCRbeta CDR3 regions. The clones in this table, taken by TCRdb from immuneACCESS, are in-frame only. Not every clone is retained; where verified, under half of the shortfall comes from an unresolved V gene, and the cause of the rest is unknown. The sample data list about 94,000 clones, and around 86% of these were observed just once. Approximately 0.3% of the sample comes from the top ten. The trial excluded patients who had a history of autoimmune disease or were on systemic immunosuppression. Peripheral blood for TCR sequencing was collected from all dose cohorts at baseline, on cycle 4 day 1, and on cycle 7 day 1. Samples were obtained from an open-label, multicenter, first-in-human phase I dose-escalation trial of ivuxolimab. The trial enrolled adults with locally advanced or metastatic head and neck squamous cell, hepatocellular, melanoma or renal cell carcinoma. CD4+ and CD8+ T cells were sorted separately from peripheral blood before TCR sequencing.

The V gene is TRBV19 and the J gene is TRBJ2-2; the D gene is perhaps TRBD1, on 6 matching bases. This TCR derives from an adult with an advanced solid tumor such as melanoma, head and neck, liver or kidney cancer. The sample was CD4+ or CD8+ T cells sorted from blood, taken in a trial of the OX40 agonist ivuxolimab. CDR3 loop: CASNRAEELFF. The sequenced DNA is TGTGCCAGTAACAGGGCTGAGGAGCTGTTTTTT.